This TCR beta chain was observed in a study of regulatory and conventional T cells in RAG deficiency. Study-wide points: Omenn CD25-high CD127-low cells may be activated cells, not true Tregs. Omenn syndrome and CID/AS patients had 95 to 100-fold fewer unique Treg TCR beta sequences, versus around 10-fold elsewhere. Shorter CDR3s in all patient subsets; >75% Treg-Tconv overlap in Omenn.

With regard to this clone: What it binds is unknown.

Assay: immunoSEQ multiplex PCR; the TCRdb copy retains only in-frame clones and omits some. The profile shows over 45,000 clones, more than 80% of them singletons. Conventional CD4+ T cells were sorted from blood as CD25-low CD127-high cells. V lost 0 bases and J lost 7, with 3 bases in between. The length of the CDR3 is 11 residues. Germline CDR1 and CDR2: MNHNS and SASEGT. The sample also formed part of further work on regulatory T cells. From that report: Primers: 52 TRBV forward and 13 TRBJ reverse.

This sequence originates from a human donor in good health. The V gene is TRBV6-1, the J gene TRBJ2-5; the D is unclear. Sequencing was carried out using CD4+ effector T cells sorted from blood. This chain's CDR3 is CASSEAATQYF. The DNA for the CDR3 is TGTGCCAGCAGTGAAGCGGCGACCCAGTACTTC.